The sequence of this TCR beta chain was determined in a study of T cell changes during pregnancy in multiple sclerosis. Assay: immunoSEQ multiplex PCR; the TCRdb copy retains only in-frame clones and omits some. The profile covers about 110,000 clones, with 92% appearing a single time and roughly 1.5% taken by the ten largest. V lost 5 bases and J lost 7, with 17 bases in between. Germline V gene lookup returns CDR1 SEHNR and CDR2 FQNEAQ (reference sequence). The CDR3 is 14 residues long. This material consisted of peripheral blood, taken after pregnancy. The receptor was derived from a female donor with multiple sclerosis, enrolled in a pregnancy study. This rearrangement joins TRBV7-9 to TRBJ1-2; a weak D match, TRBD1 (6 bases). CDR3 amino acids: CASSLGVGGTGYTF. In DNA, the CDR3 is TGTGCCAGCAGCCTAGGGGTAGGGGGTACTGGCTACACCTTC. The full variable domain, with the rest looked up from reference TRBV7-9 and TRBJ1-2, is DTGVSQNPRHKITKRGQNVTFRCDPISEHNRLYWYRQTLGQGPEFLTYFQNEAQLEKSRLLSDRFSAERPKGSFSTLEIQRTEQGDSAMYLCASSLGVGGTGYTFGSGTRLTVV.